This paragraph covers one T cell receptor (beta chain) sequence. The use of a sample-barcoded 5' primer and a J-beta primer mix characterized a second PCR of roughly 6 to 11 cycles. TCRdb recomputed calls from the 5' RACE reads with MiXCR, one row per CDR3 protein. The sample has 1.2 million to 1.5 million distinct CDR3 sequences, approximately 59% seen once. CDR3 length: 15 amino acids. Germline CDR1 is SGDLS and CDR2 is YYNGEE. Germline trimming cut 3 bases from V and 3 bases from J; bases unmatched to any gene: 7. This specimen belongs to a study of blood T cells in healthy people across ages. The sequencing input was blood. The chain joins TRBV9 to TRBJ2-5, with TRBD2 matching over 8 bases. This sequence originates from a man between 18 and 35 years old in good health. CDR3 loop: CASSAFHSGEETQYF. CDR3 in DNA: TGTGCCAGCAGCGCGTTCCATAGCGGGGAAGAGACCCAGTACTTC.